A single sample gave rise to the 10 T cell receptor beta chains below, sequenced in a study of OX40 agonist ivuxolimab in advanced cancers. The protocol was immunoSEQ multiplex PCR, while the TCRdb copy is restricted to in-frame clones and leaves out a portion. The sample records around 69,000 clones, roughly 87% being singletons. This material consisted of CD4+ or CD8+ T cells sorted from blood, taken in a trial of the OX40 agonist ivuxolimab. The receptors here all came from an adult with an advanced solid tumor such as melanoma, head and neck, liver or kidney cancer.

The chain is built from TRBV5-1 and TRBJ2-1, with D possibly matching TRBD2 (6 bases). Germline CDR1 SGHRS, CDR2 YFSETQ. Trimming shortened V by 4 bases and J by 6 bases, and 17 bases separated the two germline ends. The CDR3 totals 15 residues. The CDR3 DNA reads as TGCGCCAGCAGCCCAGCCCCGGGACTTTTCAATGAGCAGTTCTTC. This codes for CASSPAPGLFNEQFF. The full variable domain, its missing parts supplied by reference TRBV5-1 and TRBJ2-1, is KAGVTQTPRYLIKTRGQQVTLSCSPISGHRSVSWYQQTPGQGLQFLFEYFSETQRNKGNFPGRFSGRQFSNSRSEMNVSTLELGDSALYLCASSPAPGLFNEQFFGPGTRLTVL.

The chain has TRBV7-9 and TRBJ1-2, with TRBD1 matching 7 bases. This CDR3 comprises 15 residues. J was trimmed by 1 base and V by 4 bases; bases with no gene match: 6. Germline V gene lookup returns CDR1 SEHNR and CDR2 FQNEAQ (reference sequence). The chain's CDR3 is CASSYRDRDNYGYTF. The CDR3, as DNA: TGTGCCAGCAGCTACCGGGACAGAGATAACTATGGCTACACCTTC.

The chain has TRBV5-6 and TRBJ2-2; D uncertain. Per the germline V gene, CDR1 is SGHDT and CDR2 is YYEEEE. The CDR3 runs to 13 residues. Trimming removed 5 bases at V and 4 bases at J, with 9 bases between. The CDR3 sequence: CASRLWATGELFF. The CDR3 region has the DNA TGTGCCAGCAGGCTATGGGCCACCGGGGAGCTGTTTTTT.

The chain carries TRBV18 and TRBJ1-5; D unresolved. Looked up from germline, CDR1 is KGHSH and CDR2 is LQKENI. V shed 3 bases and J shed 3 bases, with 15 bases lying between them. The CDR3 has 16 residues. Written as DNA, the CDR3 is TGTGCCAGCTCACCTTCGGTCCTGGGTAACAATCAGCCCCAGCATTTT. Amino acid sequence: CASSPSVLGNNQPQHF.

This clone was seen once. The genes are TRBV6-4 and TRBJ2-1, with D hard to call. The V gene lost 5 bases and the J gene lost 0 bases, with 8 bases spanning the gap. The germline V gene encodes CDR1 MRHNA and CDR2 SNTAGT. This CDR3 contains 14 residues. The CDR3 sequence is CASSRTSSYNEQFF. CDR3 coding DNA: TGTGCCAGCAGTCGAACGAGCTCCTACAATGAGCAGTTCTTC.

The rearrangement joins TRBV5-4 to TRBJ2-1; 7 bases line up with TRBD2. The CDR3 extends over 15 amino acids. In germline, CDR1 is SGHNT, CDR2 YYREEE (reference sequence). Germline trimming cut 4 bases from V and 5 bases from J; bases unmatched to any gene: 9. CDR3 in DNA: TGTGCCAGCAGCCCAACTAGCGATTCCCACAATGAGCAGTTCTTC. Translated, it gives CASSPTSDSHNEQFF.

CDR3 residues: CASRTAGQGTHEQYF. The CDR3 DNA is TGTGCCAGCAGGACGGCGGGACAGGGGACCCACGAGCAGTACTTC. The chain is built from TRBV28 and TRBJ2-7, with 10 bases fitting TRBD1. Trimming took 6 bases from V and 5 from J; bases not matched to a gene: 10. Germline-derived CDR1 and CDR2 are MDHEN and SYDVKM. There are 15 residues in the CDR3.

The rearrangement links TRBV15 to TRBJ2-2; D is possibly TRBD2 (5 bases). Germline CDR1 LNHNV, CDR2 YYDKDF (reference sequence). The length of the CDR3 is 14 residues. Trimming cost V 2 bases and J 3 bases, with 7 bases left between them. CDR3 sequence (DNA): TGTGCCACCAGCAGATCCGGGGACACCGGGGAGCTGTTTTTT. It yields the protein CATSRSGDTGELFF.

CDR3 nucleotides: TGCGCCAGCAGCTTCTCAGGGGCCGGTGGAAACACCATATATTTT. As protein: CASSFSGAGGNTIYF. The gene calls are TRBV5-1 and TRBJ1-3, with D tentatively TRBD1 (6 bases). CDR1 and CDR2 (germline): SGHRS, YFSETQ. CDR3 length: 15 residues. Trimming pared 2 bases from V and 3 bases from J, leaving 12 bases between.

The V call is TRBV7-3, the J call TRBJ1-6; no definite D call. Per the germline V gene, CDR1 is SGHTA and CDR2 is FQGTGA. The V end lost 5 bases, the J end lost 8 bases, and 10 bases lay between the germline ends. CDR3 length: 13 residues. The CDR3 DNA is TGTGCCAGCAGCCGGACTGAATATTCACCCCTCCACTTT. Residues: CASSRTEYSPLHF.